A selection of T cell receptor beta chains follows, all from one sample in a study of shared clonotypes between healthy human individuals. Clones were sequenced by immunoSEQ multiplex PCR, and TCRdb holds only the in-frame ones, with some missing. The table has 750,000 to 1,000,000 clones, 80% to 95% seen once; the top ten hold approximately 25%. Sequenced material: naive CD8+ T cells sorted from blood. The receptors here all came from a man younger than 45 in good health. Both conserved end residues are trimmed from each CDR3. Fields, in order: V gene, clone size, CDR3 protein. Expanded clones are given a class, and other clones once, few, many or no size at all.

v_call: TRBV5-8; clone_size: -; cdr3_aa: ASSEGLLNQETQY
v_call: TRBV10-1; clone_size: -; cdr3_aa: ASSHTIRSAGGAYNEQF
v_call: TRBV9; clone_size: -; cdr3_aa: ASSIRDYPYEQY
v_call: TRBV2; clone_size: few; cdr3_aa: ASILNGEQF
v_call: TRBV4-3; clone_size: -; cdr3_aa: ASSFLAGGPMDEQF
v_call: TRBV19; clone_size: -; cdr3_aa: ASSSTFHREQF
v_call: TRBV2; clone_size: -; cdr3_aa: ASIDLAGEDEQF
v_call: TRBV7-9; clone_size: few; cdr3_aa: ASSLRTDTQY
v_call: TRBV5-6; clone_size: -; cdr3_aa: ASTLGTGPFWETQY
v_call: TRBV27; clone_size: -; cdr3_aa: ASSLGAGVYEQY
v_call: TRBV10-3; clone_size: -; cdr3_aa: ATREGQGNQPQH
v_call: TRBV9; clone_size: -; cdr3_aa: ASRGGSAPGNEQF